A single sample gave rise to the 12 T cell receptor beta chains below, sequenced in a study of blood T cells in healthy people across ages (dated by TCRdb to 2015 to 2017). Libraries were built with 5' RACE. These reads were obtained on an Illumina HiSeq 2500. A second PCR of roughly 7 to 11 cycles was run with a J-beta primer mix and a sample-barcoded 5' primer. The public sequencing data were trimmed at Q25 with fastp and processed into clonotypes with MiXCR by TCRdb, which kept only in-frame beta chains. Rows are unified per CDR3 protein, each entry keeping the most common DNA and genes. For this sample the table gives roughly 1,500,000 distinct CDR3 sequences, of which roughly a third were detected only once. The leading ten clones occupy 11% of the sample. The sample taken for sequencing was blood. Every receptor here comes from a woman in her twenties or thirties in good health.

This clonotype was seen only a few times. The chain links TRBV4-2 to TRBJ2-5; TRBD2 aligns across 7 bases. Germline V gives CDR1 LGHNA, CDR2 YNFKEQ. The CDR3 has 14 residues. V dropped 0 bases and J dropped 11; count of bases not matched to a gene: 9. The CDR3 protein is CASSQDREVREQYF. In nucleotides, the CDR3 is TGTGCCAGCAGCCAAGACCGGGAGGTACGGGAGCAGTACTTC.

This clonotype was counted at least ten times. The chain couples TRBV20-1 to TRBJ2-3; 7 nucleotides line up with TRBD2. Germline-derived CDR1 and CDR2 are DFQATT and SNEGSKA (reference sequence). The length of the CDR3 is 17 residues. V was clipped by 3 bases and J by 4 bases; unmatched bases: 16. The CDR3 DNA is TGCAGTGCTAGTCGATTCGGTGTTGGCGGGAGCTCAGATACGCAGTATTTT. Protein sequence: CSASRFGVGGSSDTQYF.

The table lists this clonotype with a few counts. The chain recombines TRBV24-1 with TRBJ2-1; D call uncertain. The CDR3 sequence is 12 residues long. V was trimmed by 7 bases and J by 5 bases, leaving 8 bases between them. From germline, CDR1 is KGHDR and CDR2 SFDVKD. CDR3 DNA: TGTGCCACCAGCGACTGGGACAATGAGCAGTTCTTC. Protein product: CATSDWDNEQFF.

This clonotype was seen only a few times. This sequence joins TRBV11-2 and TRBJ2-5; D call uncertain. V was trimmed by 2 bases and J by 9 bases, leaving 7 bases between them. This CDR3 comprises 11 residues. Germline V gene sequence: CDR1 SGHAT, CDR2 FQNNGV. CDR3 nucleotide sequence: TGTGCCAGCAGCTTAATTGGTGCCCAGTACTTC. Translation gives CASSLIGAQYF.

The chain has TRBV13 and TRBJ2-1; D remains unclear. Germline CDR1 is PRHDT and CDR2 is FYEKMQ (reference sequence). Trimming took 5 bases from V and 4 from J, leaving 15 bases between them. The CDR3 runs to 15 residues. CDR3 in DNA: TGTGCCAGCAGCCAAGGCACTGGCGCGTACAATGAGCAGTTCTTC. It encodes CASSQGTGAYNEQFF.

This clonotype was picked up many times. The chain has TRBV20-1 and TRBJ2-7, with 7 bases identical to TRBD1. The ends lost 6 bases at V and 1 base at J; junction bases unmatched: 6. CDR3 size: 13 residues. Germline V gene sequence: CDR1 DFQATT, CDR2 SNEGSKA (reference sequence). The CDR3 nucleotides read TGCAGTGCCAGGAACAGGGGATCCTACGAGCAGTACTTC. Residues: CSARNRGSYEQYF.

The table lists this clonotype with many counts. The chain combines TRBV4-2 with TRBJ2-7, with D possibly being TRBD1 (5 bases). This CDR3 spans 17 amino acids. V lost 0 bases to trimming and J lost 2 bases, with 17 bases between them. Germline CDR1 is LGHNA and CDR2 is YNFKEQ. DNA for the CDR3: TGTGCCAGCAGCCAAGAAGGCGTAGGGGAACCCACCTACGAGCAGTACTTC. Its translation: CASSQEGVGEPTYEQYF.

The chain employs TRBV27 and TRBJ1-4, with D possibly matching TRBD1 (5 bases). The V and J ends lost 11 bases and 5 bases respectively, with 27 bases between them. Germline CDR1 and CDR2: MNHEY and SMNVEV (reference sequence). This CDR3 comprises 17 residues. The CDR3 DNA is TGTGCCGGCTCAAAAACGGGAGGGGAAGAGGAAAATGAAAAACTGTTTTTT. This sequence encodes CAGSKTGGEEENEKLFF.

This clonotype was found many times. The V and J genes are TRBV5-1 and TRBJ2-1; 7 bases fit TRBD2. The germline gives CDR1 SGHRS, CDR2 YFSETQ. V dropped 3 bases and J dropped 5; count of bases not matched to a gene: 8. This CDR3 region has 15 residues. The CDR3, as DNA: TGCGCCAGCAGCTCCGAAGCGGGAAATAACAATGAGCAGTTCTTC. It yields the protein CASSSEAGNNNEQFF.

This clonotype was recorded a few times. V usage is TRBV3-1 and J usage is TRBJ2-2; 8 nucleotides match TRBD2. V was pared by 8 bases and J by 9 bases, with 11 bases of the junction left unmatched. Germline V lookup: CDR1 LGHDT, CDR2 YNNKEL (reference sequence). The CDR3 runs to 14 residues. CDR3 nucleotides: TGTGCCAGCTCCCTCCGGGGGGGGAACCGGGAGCTGTTTTTT. This encodes CASSLRGGNRELFF.

A remark on this clonotype: A read error may produce the germline difference seen at one junction end. The rearrangement uses TRBV20-1 and TRBJ2-3; 15 nucleotides agree with TRBD2. Germline CDR1 reads DFQATT; CDR2 reads SNEGSKA (reference sequence). CDR3 length: 16 amino acids. The DNA of the CDR3 is TGCAATGCTAGAGTGGGACTAGCGGGAGGTTCAGATACGCAGTATTTT. Protein: CNARVGLAGGSDTQYF.

This clonotype was seen only a few times. The chain employs TRBV11-1 and TRBJ2-5; D is possibly TRBD2 (6 bases). The end of the DNA fits TRBJ2-7 better, so the J call may be wrong. Per germline, CDR1 SGHAT and CDR2 FQDESV (reference sequence). The CDR3 covers 11 residues. DNA for the CDR3: TGTGCCAGCCGCAACGGGGGCGAGCAGTACTTC. Amino acid sequence: CASRNGGEQYF.